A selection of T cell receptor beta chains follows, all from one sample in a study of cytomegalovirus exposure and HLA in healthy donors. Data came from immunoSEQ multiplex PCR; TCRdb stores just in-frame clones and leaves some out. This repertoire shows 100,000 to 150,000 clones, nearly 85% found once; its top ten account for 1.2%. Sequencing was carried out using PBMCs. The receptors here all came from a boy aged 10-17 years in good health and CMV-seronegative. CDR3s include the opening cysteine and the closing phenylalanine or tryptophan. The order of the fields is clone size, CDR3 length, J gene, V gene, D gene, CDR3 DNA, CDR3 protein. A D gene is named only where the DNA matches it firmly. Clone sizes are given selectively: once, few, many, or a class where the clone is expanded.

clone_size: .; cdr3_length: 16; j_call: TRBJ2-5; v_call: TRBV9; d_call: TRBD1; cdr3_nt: TGTGCCAGCAGCCCAAGACAGGGGGCAGGGCAAGAGACCCAGTACTTC; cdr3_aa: CASSPRQGAGQETQYF
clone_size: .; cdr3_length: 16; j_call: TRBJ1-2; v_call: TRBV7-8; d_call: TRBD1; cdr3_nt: TGTGCCAGCAGCCCACGGACAGGGGGAAATGTCTATGGCTACACCTTC; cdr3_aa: CASSPRTGGNVYGYTF
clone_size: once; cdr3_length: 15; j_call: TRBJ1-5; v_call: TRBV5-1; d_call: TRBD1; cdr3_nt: TGCGCCAGCGCCCTCGGGACAGGGGTCAATCAGCCCCAGCATTTT; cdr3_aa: CASALGTGVNQPQHF
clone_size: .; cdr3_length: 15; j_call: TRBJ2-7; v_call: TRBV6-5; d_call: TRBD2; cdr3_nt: TGTGCCAGCAGTTACGAGGGTCGCGGGAGAAGCGAGCAGTACTTC; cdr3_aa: CASSYEGRGRSEQYF
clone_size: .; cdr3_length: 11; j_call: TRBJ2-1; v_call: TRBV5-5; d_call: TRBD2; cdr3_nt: TGTGCCAGCAGGTTAGCGGGCGAGCAGTTCTTC; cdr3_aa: CASRLAGEQFF
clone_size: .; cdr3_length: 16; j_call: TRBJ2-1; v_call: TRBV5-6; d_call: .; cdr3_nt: TGTGCCAGCAGCTTGGGGGCCCCGAGCTCCTACAATGAGCAGTTCTTC; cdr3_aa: CASSLGAPSSYNEQFF
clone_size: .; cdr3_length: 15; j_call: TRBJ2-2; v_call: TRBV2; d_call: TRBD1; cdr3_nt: TGTGCCAGCAGTGTCGGGACAGTTAACACCGGGGAGCTGTTTTTT; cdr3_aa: CASSVGTVNTGELFF
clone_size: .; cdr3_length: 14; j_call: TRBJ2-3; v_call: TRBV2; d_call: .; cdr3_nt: TGTGCCAGCGCAGCGGATCTTAGCACAGATACGCAGTATTTT; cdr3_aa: CASAADLSTDTQYF
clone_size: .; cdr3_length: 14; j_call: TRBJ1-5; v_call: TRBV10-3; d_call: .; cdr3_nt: TGTGCCATCAGTGAAGTGGCTAGCGGTCAGCCCCAGCATTTT; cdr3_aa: CAISEVASGQPQHF
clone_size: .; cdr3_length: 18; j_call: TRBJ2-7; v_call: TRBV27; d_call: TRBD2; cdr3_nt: TGTGCCAGCAGTTTATCGCGGGGGAACGCTCTAGATTATTACGAGCAGTACTTC; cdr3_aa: CASSLSRGNALDYYEQYF
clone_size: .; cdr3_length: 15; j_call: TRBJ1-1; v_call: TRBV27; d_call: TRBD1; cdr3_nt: TGTGCCAGCAGTGGACGGACAGGGACTACAGCTGAAGCTTTCTTT; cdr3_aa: CASSGRTGTTAEAFF
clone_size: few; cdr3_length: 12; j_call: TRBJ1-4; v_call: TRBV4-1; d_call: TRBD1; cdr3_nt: TGCGCCAGCAGCCCAGGGGGCGGAAAACTGTTTTTT; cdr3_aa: CASSPGGGKLFF
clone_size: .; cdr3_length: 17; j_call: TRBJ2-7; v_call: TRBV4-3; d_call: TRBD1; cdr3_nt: TGCGCCAGCAGCCGACAGCTCGCGGGACAGGGTCGAGGCGAGCAGTACTTC; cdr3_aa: CASSRQLAGQGRGEQYF
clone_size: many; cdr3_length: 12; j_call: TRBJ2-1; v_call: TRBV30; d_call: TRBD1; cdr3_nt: TGTGCCTCCGTACAGGGGTACAATGAGCAGTTCTTC; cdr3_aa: CASVQGYNEQFF
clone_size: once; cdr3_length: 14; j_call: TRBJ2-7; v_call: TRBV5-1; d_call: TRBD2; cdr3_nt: TGCGCCAGCAGCCCGCTACGGGGGGGTCCAGGGCAGTACTTC; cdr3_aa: CASSPLRGGPGQYF
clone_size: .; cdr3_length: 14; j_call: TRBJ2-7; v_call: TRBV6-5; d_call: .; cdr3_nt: TGTGCCAGCAGTTACTCGGGGAGAGAGTACGAGCAGTACTTC; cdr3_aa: CASSYSGREYEQYF
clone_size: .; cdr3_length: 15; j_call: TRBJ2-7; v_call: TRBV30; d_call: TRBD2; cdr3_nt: TGTGCCTGGGGGGGGACTAGCGGGACTTCCTACGAGCAGTACTTC; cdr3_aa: CAWGGTSGTSYEQYF